These 26 T cell receptor beta chains were sequenced from one sample in a study of blood T cell repertoires in COVID-19. Data came from immunoSEQ multiplex PCR; TCRdb stores just in-frame clones and leaves some out. The repertoire consists of about 240,000 clones, with over 65% occurring once and the leading ten covering 3% to 3.5%. Sequenced: peripheral blood. Source of these receptors: a woman aged 80 or over with acute or convalescent COVID-19.

This chain connects TRBV2 to TRBJ2-7, with TRBD2 matching over 12 bases. Germline V CDR1 and CDR2: SNHLY, FYNNEI. J gave up 3 bases and V 8 bases, and 5 bases lay outside the gene matches. The CDR3 sequence is 14 residues long. CDR3: CASGGTSGYYEQYF. The CDR3 DNA reads TGTGCCAGCGGCGGGACTAGCGGGTACTACGAGCAGTACTTC.

This rearrangement joins TRBV6-5 to TRBJ2-2; no clear D. CDR3 length equals 13 residues. The germline V and J ends were trimmed by 5 bases and 2 bases, with 6 bases remaining between them. Germline V gene sequence: CDR1 MNHEY, CDR2 SVGAGI. CDR3 residues: CASSKLNTGELFF. Here the CDR3 DNA reads TGTGCCAGCAGTAAACTAAACACCGGGGAGCTGTTTTTT.

This clone was counted a few times. This chain uses TRBV2 with TRBJ1-2; 9 positions agree with TRBD1. The CDR3 spans 12 residues. The V and J ends lost 6 bases and 7 bases, in that order; junction bases with no gene match: 3. Germline V lookup: CDR1 SNHLY, CDR2 FYNNEI. Written as DNA, the CDR3 is TGTGCCAGCAGGCAGGACAGGGGTGGCTACACCTTC. Protein sequence: CASRQDRGGYTF.

This clone was seen a handful of times. This chain connects TRBV11-2 to TRBJ2-5; 10 bases fit TRBD1. After removal of 5 bases from V and 5 bases from J, the junction contained 8 bases not matched to a gene. The CDR3 runs to 15 residues. In germline, CDR1 is SGHAT, CDR2 FQNNGV. As DNA, the CDR3 is TGTGCCAGCAGCGACCGACAGGGGGCAGGGGAGACCCAGTACTTC. It yields the protein CASSDRQGAGETQYF.

The chain uses TRBV2 and TRBJ2-3; no clear D gene. In germline, CDR1 is SNHLY, CDR2 FYNNEI. The length of the CDR3 is 13 residues. Trimming took off 6 bases at V and 6 bases at J, with 13 bases between the two ends. The CDR3 is CASSVQIGDTQYF. For the CDR3, the DNA is TGTGCCAGCAGCGTTCAAATCGGGGATACGCAGTATTTT.

This chain uses TRBV28 with TRBJ1-1; perhaps TRBD1 as D (6 bases). Trimming removed 6 bases at V and 2 bases at J, with 13 bases between. The CDR3 is 14 residues long. Germline V gene data show CDR1 as MDHEN and CDR2 as SYDVKM. The CDR3 nucleotides are TGTGCCAGCAGGTTTAAGGACAGAAACACTGAAGCTTTCTTT. Translating gives CASRFKDRNTEAFF.

The CDR3 DNA reads TGTGCCAGCTCACCAATGGGGACAGGGTCCTACGAGCAGTACTTC. Residues: CASSPMGTGSYEQYF. The V gene is TRBV18, the J gene TRBJ2-7, with 9 bases identical to TRBD1. Trimming took 2 bases from V and 1 from J; bases not matched to a gene: 3. Germline V CDR1 and CDR2: KGHSH, LQKENI. The CDR3 has 15 amino acids.

A remark on this clone: This CDR3 is also generated by other DNA sequences in the sample. The chain joins TRBV19 to TRBJ2-7, with 9 positions matching TRBD2. From germline, CDR1 is LNHDA and CDR2 SQIVND (reference sequence). The V and J ends lost 2 bases and 1 base, in that order; junction bases with no gene match: 6. The CDR3 loop spans 16 amino acids. CDR3 nucleotide sequence: TGTGCCAGTAGTATAAGTGGGACTAGCAGTTCCTACGAGCAGTACTTC. This sequence encodes CASSISGTSSSYEQYF. Full variable domain (outside the CDR3, taken from reference TRBV19 and TRBJ2-7): DGGITQSPKYLFRKEGQNVTLSCEQNLNHDAMYWYRQDPGQGLRLIYYSQIVNDFQKGDIAEGYSVSREKKESFPLTVTSAQKNPTAFYLCASSISGTSSSYEQYFGPGTRLTVT.

This chain joins TRBV12-3 or TRBV12-4 and TRBJ2-7; 7 nucleotides agree with TRBD2. V dropped 2 bases and J dropped 6; count of bases not matched to a gene: 4. The CDR3 is 13 amino acids. DNA of the CDR3: TGTGCCAGCAGTTTAAGGGAGGGAGTCGAGCAGTACTTC. Amino acids: CASSLREGVEQYF.

The genes are TRBV6-2 or TRBV6-3 and TRBJ1-5; no reliable D call. Germline V gene lookup returns CDR1 MNHEY and CDR2 SVGEGT. V was clipped by 0 bases and J by 6 bases, with 15 bases between them. The CDR3 has 16 amino acids. CDR3 nucleotide sequence: TGTGCCAGCAGTTACTCGATGTTTACCGGAGGTCAGCCCCAGCATTTT. This gives the protein CASSYSMFTGGQPQHF.

The genes are TRBV30 and TRBJ2-1, with D possibly being TRBD1 (6 bases). V lost 1 base to trimming and J lost 9 bases, with 16 bases between them. Germline V gene data show CDR1 as GTSNPN and CDR2 as SVGIG (reference sequence). This CDR3 has 14 residues. The CDR3 sequence: CAWSEGVLSGEQFF. The CDR3 DNA reads as TGTGCCTGGAGTGAGGGGGTCCTCAGCGGTGAGCAGTTCTTC.

The table lists this clone with a count of one. The chain couples TRBV7-6 to TRBJ1-6; D uncertain. CDR3 length: 14 amino acids. The V gene's germline CDR1 is SGHVS and CDR2 FNYEAQ. The V and J ends lost 2 bases and 9 bases respectively, with 11 bases between them. The CDR3 DNA follows: TGTGCCAGCAGCTTATCCCAGGCGATTTCACCCCTCCACTTT. It encodes CASSLSQAISPLHF.

V is TRBV4-2 and J is TRBJ2-7; a weak D match, TRBD2 (6 bases). The CDR3 is 17 residues long. The germline gives CDR1 LGHNA, CDR2 YNFKEQ. V dropped 0 bases and J dropped 1 base, with 16 bases sitting between them. The DNA of the CDR3 is TGTGCCAGCAGCCAAGATCCCTGGCGGAGGGAATCCTACGAGCAGTACTTC. It specifies CASSQDPWRRESYEQYF.

The chain has TRBV7-8 and TRBJ1-3, with a possible D match to TRBD1 (6 bases). The germline V gene encodes CDR1 SGHVS and CDR2 FQNEAQ. This CDR3 has 15 amino acids. V lost 5 bases, J lost 3 bases, and 14 bases lay in between. CDR3: CASSLRGGGGNTIYF. The CDR3 DNA is TGTGCCAGCAGCCTCAGAGGGGGGGGTGGAAACACCATATATTTT.

Only one count was recorded for this clone. This chain links TRBV5-1 with TRBJ1-1, with D possibly matching TRBD1 (5 bases). V was cut by 4 bases and J by 10 bases, with 17 bases left in between. The CDR3 has 13 amino acids. Per germline, CDR1 SGHRS and CDR2 YFSETQ. The CDR3 bases are TGCGCCAGCAGCGTAGACAGTTTTTCCCCAGCTTTCTTT. Residues: CASSVDSFSPAFF.

This sequence joins TRBV5-1 and TRBJ2-5; TRBD2 aligns across 10 bases. Germline CDR1 SGHRS, CDR2 YFSETQ. V lost 0 bases to trimming and J lost 7 bases; unmatched junction nucleotides: 6. The CDR3 spans 15 residues. The CDR3 reads CASSLGPSGSGTQYF. The CDR3 DNA sequence: TGCGCCAGCAGCTTGGGGCCTAGCGGGAGCGGGACCCAGTACTTC.

This clone appeared a single time. This sample also contains other DNA sequences that code for the same CDR3. In nucleotides, the CDR3 is TGTGCCAGCAGTTACTCGGGGACAGGCACAGATACGCAGTATTTT. Translated, it gives CASSYSGTGTDTQYF. This chain connects TRBV6-5 to TRBJ2-3; 7 bases are a match to TRBD1. Germline V lookup: CDR1 MNHEY, CDR2 SVGAGI. Trimming cost V 0 bases and J 1 base; bases outside gene matches: 1. CDR3 length: 15 amino acids.

The rearrangement uses TRBV6-2 or TRBV6-3 and TRBJ2-3, with 12 positions matching TRBD1. The V and J ends lost 2 bases and 6 bases, in that order; junction bases with no gene match: 3. Per the germline V gene, CDR1 is MNHEY and CDR2 is SVGEGT. There are 15 residues in the CDR3. The CDR3 nucleotides are TGTGCCAGCAGTTACCGGGACAGGGGGCCTGATACGCAGTATTTT. It encodes CASSYRDRGPDTQYF.

This rearrangement joins TRBV5-1 to TRBJ2-3; D remains ambiguous. Germline values: CDR1 SGHRS, CDR2 YFSETQ. The CDR3 runs to 14 residues. V dropped 7 bases and J dropped 0 bases, with 12 bases sitting between them. This CDR3 is CASRPTSSTDTQYF. CDR3 sequence (DNA): TGCGCCAGCCGTCCGACTTCTAGCACAGATACGCAGTATTTT.

This CDR3 is CASSRSSVGNTIYF. The CDR3 DNA sequence: TGTGCCAGCAGTAGATCCTCAGTTGGAAACACCATATATTTT. This chain links TRBV6-2 or TRBV6-3 with TRBJ1-3; no definite D call. Germline CDR1 reads MNHEY; CDR2 reads SVGEGT. The length of the CDR3 is 14 residues. Trimming took off 5 bases at V and 3 bases at J, with 11 bases between the two ends.

This clone was detected a few times. The chain employs TRBV27 and TRBJ1-1; 11 nucleotides line up with TRBD1. Trimming removed 3 bases from V and 4 bases from J; junction bases left unmatched: 10. The CDR3 spans 17 residues. Germline V gives CDR1 MNHEY, CDR2 SMNVEV (reference sequence). The DNA for the CDR3 is TGTGCCAGCAGTTTCTTAGGGACAGGGGGAGCATTCACTGAAGCTTTCTTT. Amino acids: CASSFLGTGGAFTEAFF.

This clone was detected only once. The chain is built from TRBV9 and TRBJ1-2; D is uncertain. This CDR3 has 13 amino acids. V dropped 0 bases and J dropped 4 bases, with 7 bases sitting between them. The germline CDR1 and CDR2 sequences are SGDLS and YYNGEE. In DNA, the CDR3 is TGTGCCAGCAGCGTAGACAGCGGCTATGGCTACACCTTC. This translates into CASSVDSGYGYTF. Full variable domain (rest looked up from reference TRBV9 and TRBJ1-2): DSGVTQTPKHLITATGQRVTLRCSPRSGDLSVYWYQQSLDQGLQFLIQYYNGEERAKGNILERFSAQQFPDLHSELNLSSLELGDSALYFCASSVDSGYGYTFGSGTRLTVV.

V is TRBV25-1 and J is TRBJ1-4, with a weak D call TRBD1 (5 bases). V was cut by 3 bases and J by 5 bases, with 13 bases left in between. Germline CDR1 MGHDK, CDR2 SYGVNS. The CDR3 has 15 residues. The CDR3 reads CASSDQRQRNEKLFF. In DNA, the CDR3 is TGTGCCAGCAGTGACCAGAGACAGAGAAATGAAAAACTGTTTTTT.

This rearrangement joins TRBV7-9 to TRBJ1-2; possible D gene TRBD1, 6 bases. This CDR3 is built from 12 residues. The germline V and J ends were trimmed by 4 bases and 8 bases, with 11 bases remaining between them. Germline-derived CDR1 and CDR2 are SEHNR and FQNEAQ (reference sequence). Here the CDR3 reads CASSYTGKGYTF. The CDR3 DNA reads TGTGCCAGCAGCTACACAGGGAAAGGCTACACCTTC.

This clone has a handful of counts. The chain combines TRBV11-2 with TRBJ2-2; TRBD1 is a possible D gene (6 bases). Between the trimmed V and J ends, which lost 8 bases and 1 base, there was a span of 17 bases. Germline assignment: CDR1 SGHAT and CDR2 FQNNGV. The CDR3 contains 16 residues. CDR3 in amino acids: CASVASGTRNTGELFF. In DNA form, the CDR3 reads TGTGCCAGCGTGGCTTCCGGGACACGGAACACCGGGGAGCTGTTTTTT. Full variable domain (missing parts from reference TRBV11-2 and TRBJ2-2): EAGVAQSPRYKIIEKRQSVAFWCNPISGHATLYWYQQILGQGPKLLIQFQNNGVVDDSQLPKDRFSAERLKGVDSTLKIQPAKLEDSAVYLCASVASGTRNTGELFFGEGSRLTVL.

The V gene is TRBV18, the J gene TRBJ1-5; D ambiguous. V lost 2 bases to trimming and J lost 4 bases, with 9 bases between them. The CDR3 spans 14 residues. In germline, CDR1 is KGHSH, CDR2 LQKENI. CDR3 bases: TGTGCCAGCTCACCATCAGGCTTTAATCAGCCCCAGCATTTT. Translation: CASSPSGFNQPQHF.